This TCR beta chain was found in a study of blood T cells in healthy people across ages. Points from the study as a whole: Using unsorted PBMCs precluded a conclusive naive versus antigen-experienced comparison. Significant beta diversity loss was already apparent by age roughly 44, declining roughly linearly. When set beside aged donors, long-lived donors presented more naive CD4+ cells and higher diversity.

Per-sample yields of isolated PBMCs were at least 6 million. In regard to this clonotype: What it binds is not known.

A second about 7 to 11 cycle PCR used barcoded and J-beta primers. Each CDR3 protein is one row after TCRdb ran MiXCR on the 5' RACE reads. The sample comprises around 1.1 million distinct CDR3 sequences, around two fifths of which are singletons, and around 14% rests with the top ten. The specimen sequenced was blood. This TCR was recovered from a man aged 18 to 35 in good health.

The CDR3 DNA sequence: TGCAGTGTCCGGGGCAGGGGTGATAGCTACGAGCAGTACTTC. Its translation is CSVRGRGDSYEQYF. The chain has TRBV20-1 and TRBJ2-7, with a possible D match to TRBD1 (6 bases). CDR3 size: 14 residues. Germline V gene data show CDR1 as DFQATT and CDR2 as SNEGSKA (reference sequence). Trimming stripped 7 bases from V and 3 bases from J, with 19 bases between.